This entry describes one T cell receptor (beta chain). This specimen includes other DNA sequences encoding the same CDR3. The sample is drawn from a study of monozygotic twins with cystic fibrosis. Trimming took 0 bases from V and 3 from J, leaving 0 bases between them. The germline V gene encodes CDR1 SGHRS and CDR2 YFSETQ. The CDR3 is 11 amino acids. Libraries were prepared by immunoSEQ multiplex PCR; TCRdb keeps only in-frame clonotypes and omits some of them. The sample lists some 20,000 clones, around 97% occurring once. V gene TRBV5-1 combines with J gene TRBJ2-5; D is uncertain. This TCR came from a woman aged 25-40 years with cystic fibrosis. Sequenced: blood. The CDR3 bases are TGCGCCAGCAGCTTGGAAGAGACCCAGTACTTC. Its protein is CASSLEETQYF.